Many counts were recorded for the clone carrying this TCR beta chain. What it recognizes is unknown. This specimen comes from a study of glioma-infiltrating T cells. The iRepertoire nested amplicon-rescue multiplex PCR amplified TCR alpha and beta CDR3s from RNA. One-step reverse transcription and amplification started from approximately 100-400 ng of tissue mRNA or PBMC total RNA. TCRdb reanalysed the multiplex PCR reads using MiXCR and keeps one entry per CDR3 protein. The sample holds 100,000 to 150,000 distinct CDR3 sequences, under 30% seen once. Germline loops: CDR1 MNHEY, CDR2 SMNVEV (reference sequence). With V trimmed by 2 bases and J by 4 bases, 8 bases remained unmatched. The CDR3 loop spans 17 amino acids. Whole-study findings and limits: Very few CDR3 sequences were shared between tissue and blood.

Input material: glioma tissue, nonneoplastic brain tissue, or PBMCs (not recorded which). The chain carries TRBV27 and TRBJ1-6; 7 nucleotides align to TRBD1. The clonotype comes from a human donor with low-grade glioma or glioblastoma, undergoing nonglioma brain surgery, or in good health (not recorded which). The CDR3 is CASSLGGQARYNSPLHF. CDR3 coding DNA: TGTGCCAGCAGTTTAGGTGGACAGGCCCGATATAATTCACCCCTCCACTTT.